This T cell receptor (beta chain) is drawn from a study of blood T cell repertoires in COVID-19. There are 14 residues in the CDR3. Deletions cut 9 bases from V and 6 bases from J, with 18 bases between. Per germline, CDR1 LNHDA and CDR2 SQIVND (reference sequence). Per the authors' pipeline: Estimation of nucleated cell counts relied on the amplification of reference gene primers. The method was immunoSEQ multiplex PCR; TCRdb's version includes in-frame clones alone and lacks a portion of them. V, J and clone size reflect that table, while D and trimming were determined from the DNA. The sample consists of about 210,000 clones, 80% to 90% of them appearing once. This clone has a single count.

This sequence was found in an elderly woman with acute or convalescent COVID-19. The sample taken for sequencing was peripheral blood. The rearrangement joins TRBV19 to TRBJ1-5, with D tentatively TRBD1 (5 bases). The CDR3 loop reads CASWRTGGVQPQHF. The CDR3 bases are TGTGCCAGCTGGAGGACGGGGGGGGTTCAGCCCCAGCATTTT. Supplemented by reference TRBV19 and TRBJ1-5, the full variable domain reads DGGITQSPKYLFRKEGQNVTLSCEQNLNHDAMYWYRQDPGQGLRLIYYSQIVNDFQKGDIAEGYSVSREKKESFPLTVTSAQKNPTAFYLCASWRTGGVQPQHFGDGTRLSIL.